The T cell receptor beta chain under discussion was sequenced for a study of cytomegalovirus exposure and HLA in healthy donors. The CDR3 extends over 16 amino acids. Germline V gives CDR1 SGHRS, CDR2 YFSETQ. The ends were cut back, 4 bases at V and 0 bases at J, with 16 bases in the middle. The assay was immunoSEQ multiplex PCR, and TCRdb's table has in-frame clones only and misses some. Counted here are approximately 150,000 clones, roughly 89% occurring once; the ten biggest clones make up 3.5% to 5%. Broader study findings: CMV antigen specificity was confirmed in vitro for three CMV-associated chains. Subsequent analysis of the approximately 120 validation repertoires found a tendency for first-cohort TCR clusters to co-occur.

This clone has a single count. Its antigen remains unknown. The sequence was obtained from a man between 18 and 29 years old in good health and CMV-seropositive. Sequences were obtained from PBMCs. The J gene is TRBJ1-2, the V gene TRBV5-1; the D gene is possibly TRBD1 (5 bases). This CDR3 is CASSRTTTATNYGYTF. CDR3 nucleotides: TGCGCCAGCAGCCGTACAACGACAGCAACTAACTATGGCTACACCTTC.